This T cell receptor (beta chain) came from a study of T cell repertoires in cytomegalovirus infection. General observations from the study: Within the response measured ex vivo, HLA-C-restricted CMV-specific TCR beta clonotypes were dominant.

MiXCR, applied by TCRdb to the reads, yields one record per CDR3 protein. Altogether more than 200,000 distinct CDR3 sequences are present, 8% to 9.5% being singletons, with the ten largest covering about 15%. As to this clonotype: Its antigen is not identified.

Sequencing was done on a sample of PBMCs. The clonotype comes from a human donor in good health (CMV status not recorded). Some clones in this sample may be carry-over from other donors' samples.

The CDR3 sequence is CSVGKGQGKETQYF. For the CDR3, the DNA is TGCAGCGTTGGAAAGGGACAGGGAAAAGAGACCCAGTACTTC. The chain carries TRBV29-1 and TRBJ2-5, with 9 positions matching TRBD1. J was trimmed by 3 bases and V by 4 bases; bases with no gene match: 6. Germline V gene sequence: CDR1 SQVTM, CDR2 ANQGSEA. This CDR3 is built from 14 residues.